This T cell receptor (beta chain) was found in a study of CD8 T cells in Susac syndrome. The CD8+ and CD4+ T cells were negatively isolated, with the TEMRA cells enriched by FACS. Germline V gene data show CDR1 as DFQATT and CDR2 as SNEGSKA (reference sequence). The CDR3 has 15 residues. With 5 bases clipped from V and 4 bases from J, the junction kept 3 bases outside the gene matches. With random hexamers, 0.5 to 1 ug RNA was reverse transcribed. Multiplex immunoSEQ PCR targeted 54 Vbeta and 13 Jbeta TCR beta segments. From the immunoSEQ multiplex PCR reads, TCRdb called clonotypes with MiXCR, one entry per CDR3 protein. The sample lists 150,000 to 200,000 distinct CDR3 sequences, roughly 92% occurring once.

The sequence came from a human donor in good health. The rearrangement uses TRBV20-1 and TRBJ2-1, with TRBD2 matching over 15 bases. Sequenced input: CD4+ T cells from PBMCs. The CDR3 here is CSAEGLAGGYNEQFF. CDR3 bases: TGCAGTGCTGAGGGACTAGCGGGGGGATACAATGAGCAGTTCTTC.